A selection of T cell receptor beta chains follows, all from one sample in a study of OX40 agonist ivuxolimab in advanced cancers. Repertoires were generated with immunoSEQ multiplex PCR, while TCRdb's copy carries only in-frame clones and drops some. The sample lists about 75,000 clones; roughly 81% were seen once. Here the sequenced sample was CD4+ or CD8+ T cells sorted from blood, taken in a trial of the OX40 agonist ivuxolimab. These receptors came from an adult with an advanced solid tumor such as melanoma, head and neck, liver or kidney cancer. The CDR3 runs from the conserved cysteine through the conserved F or W. D genes are given only for firm matches. Size is omitted from some rows. Given values are once, few, many or a class for expanded clones.

V gene	J gene	D gene	clone size	CDR3 protein	CDR3 DNA
TRBV10-3	TRBJ2-3	.	.	CAISDGDPDTQYF	TGTGCCATCAGTGACGGAGACCCAGATACGCAGTATTTT
TRBV19	TRBJ2-7	TRBD2	.	CASSILAGVSYEQYF	TGTGCCAGTAGTATCCTAGCGGGAGTCTCCTACGAGCAGTACTTC
TRBV28	TRBJ2-5	.	.	CASSYNSQETQYF	TGTGCCAGCAGTTATAACAGTCAAGAGACCCAGTACTTC
TRBV28	TRBJ1-5	TRBD1	few	CASSLDRDQPQHF	TGTGCCAGCAGTTTAGACAGGGATCAGCCCCAGCATTTT
TRBV28	TRBJ2-1	.	.	CASSLRFLSSYNEQFF	TGTGCCAGCAGTTTAAGGTTTTTAAGCTCCTACAATGAGCAGTTCTTC
TRBV6-5	TRBJ1-5	.	.	CASSRDQHQPQHF	TGTGCCAGCAGCAGAGACCAACATCAGCCCCAGCATTTT
TRBV11-2	TRBJ2-7	.	.	CASSLDLGAEQYF	TGTGCCAGCAGCTTAGATCTGGGGGCCGAGCAGTACTTC
TRBV28	TRBJ2-7	.	.	CASSSSSYEQYF	TGTGCCAGCAGTTCGAGCTCCTACGAGCAGTACTTC
TRBV5-4	TRBJ2-1	.	.	CASSLHVNEQFF	TGTGCCAGCAGCTTGCATGTCAATGAGCAGTTCTTC
TRBV28	TRBJ2-7	.	.	CASSRSATKQYF	TGTGCCAGCAGTCGGAGTGCTACGAAGCAGTACTTC
TRBV27	TRBJ2-6	.	.	CASSSGTSSGANVLTF	TGTGCCAGCAGTTCCGGGACCTCATCTGGGGCCAACGTCCTGACTTTC
TRBV29-1	TRBJ2-7	TRBD2	.	CSVQREVGYEQYF	TGCAGCGTCCAGCGGGAGGTCGGCTACGAGCAGTACTTC
TRBV10-1	TRBJ2-1	TRBD2	.	CASSLQLAGDNEQFF	TGCGCCAGCAGTTTACAACTAGCGGGGGACAATGAGCAGTTCTTC
TRBV4-2	TRBJ2-3	TRBD1	.	CASSQEGQETDTQYF	TGTGCCAGCAGCCAAGAGGGACAGGAAACAGATACGCAGTATTTT
TRBV10-2	TRBJ1-5	TRBD1	.	CASSDPRQGSQPQHF	TGCGCCAGCAGCGACCCGAGACAGGGAAGCCAGCCCCAGCATTTT
TRBV29-1	TRBJ2-3	.	.	CSVRRGSGDTDTQYF	TGCAGCGTTCGTCGAGGGAGCGGAGACACAGATACGCAGTATTTT
TRBV10-2	TRBJ2-7	TRBD2	.	CASSDPSGTSSHEQYF	TGCGCCAGCAGTGACCCCTCTGGGACTAGTTCCCACGAGCAGTACTTC
TRBV10-2	TRBJ2-7	.	.	CASSEGGGYEQYF	TGCGCCAGCAGTGAGGGAGGGGGCTACGAGCAGTACTTC
TRBV6-5	TRBJ1-1	.	.	CASSYRGAMNTEAFF	TGTGCCAGCAGTTACCGGGGGGCGATGAACACTGAAGCTTTCTTT
TRBV29-1	TRBJ2-3	.	.	CSADDSGMIKTDTQYF	TGCAGCGCCGACGATTCCGGGATGATAAAGACAGATACGCAGTATTTT
TRBV11-2	TRBJ2-7	TRBD2	.	CASSGGLAGVYEQYF	TGTGCCAGCAGCGGCGGACTAGCGGGAGTATACGAGCAGTACTTC
TRBV6-5	TRBJ2-3	.	.	CASSEMTKQYF	TGTGCCAGCAGTGAAATGACAAAGCAGTATTTT
TRBV19	TRBJ1-5	.	.	CASSPAGGSEHF	TGTGCCAGTAGTCCGGCGGGGGGGTCAGAGCATTTT
TRBV6-1	TRBJ2-2	.	.	CASSEARKDTGELFF	TGTGCCAGCAGTGAAGCCCGGAAGGACACCGGGGAGCTGTTTTTT
TRBV28	TRBJ1-1	TRBD1	.	CASSLSPGGNTEAFF	TGTGCCAGCAGTTTATCTCCAGGGGGAAACACTGAAGCTTTCTTT
TRBV5-6	TRBJ2-5	.	.	CASRFGPGETQYF	TGTGCCAGCCGTTTCGGTCCCGGGGAGACCCAGTACTTC
TRBV5-5	TRBJ1-4	.	.	CASSPPDEAFNEKLFF	TGTGCCAGCAGCCCTCCCGATGAGGCCTTTAATGAAAAACTGTTTTTT
TRBV4-1	TRBJ2-7	.	.	CASSLRQFGYEQYF	TGCGCCAGCAGCTTACGACAGTTCGGATACGAGCAGTACTTC
TRBV6-5	TRBJ2-3	.	.	CALVWGSTDTQYF	TGTGCCCTCGTATGGGGGAGCACAGATACGCAGTATTTT
TRBV6-6	TRBJ2-7	TRBD1	.	CASSYSETGGYEQYF	TGTGCCAGCAGTTACTCGGAGACAGGGGGCTACGAGCAGTACTTC
TRBV5-1	TRBJ2-2	TRBD1	few	CASSFLGQPTGELFF	TGCGCCAGCAGCTTCTTGGGACAGCCAACCGGGGAGCTGTTTTTT
TRBV28	TRBJ2-7	TRBD2	few	CARRAGVRYEQYF	TGTGCCAGAAGAGCGGGAGTTCGGTACGAGCAGTACTTC
TRBV25-1	TRBJ1-2	.	few	CASSESGPAYGYTF	TGTGCCAGCAGTGAATCAGGGCCCGCGTATGGCTACACCTTC
TRBV19	TRBJ2-3	TRBD2	few	CASSMSGREDTQYF	TGTGCCAGTAGTATGAGCGGGAGGGAGGATACGCAGTATTTT
TRBV5-1	TRBJ2-7	.	.	CASSLVGDGSYEQYF	TGCGCCAGCAGCTTGGTAGGGGACGGGAGTTACGAGCAGTACTTC
TRBV27	TRBJ1-6	.	once	CASSPRGENSPLHF	TGTGCCAGCAGTCCCCGGGGAGAGAATTCACCCCTCCACTTT
TRBV7-2	TRBJ2-7	.	.	CASSLDRGVGREQYF	TGTGCCAGCAGCTTAGACCGGGGAGTGGGACGCGAGCAGTACTTC
TRBV6-5	TRBJ2-1	.	.	CASSYSLDSNEQFF	TGTGCCAGCAGTTACTCCCTCGATAGCAATGAGCAGTTCTTC
TRBV7-6	TRBJ1-2	TRBD1	few	CASSSQGGNYGYTF	TGTGCCAGCAGCTCACAGGGGGGGAACTATGGCTACACCTTC
TRBV5-1	TRBJ2-3	TRBD2	.	CASSLFGGASGTTDTQYF	TGCGCCAGCAGCTTGTTCGGAGGGGCTAGCGGGACCACAGATACGCAGTATTTT
TRBV19	TRBJ2-2	.	.	CASRLGVRTGELFF	TGTGCCAGTAGATTGGGAGTTCGCACCGGGGAGCTGTTTTTT
TRBV7-2	TRBJ2-7	TRBD2	.	CASSLEGTSGSYEQYF	TGTGCCAGCAGCTTAGAAGGGACTAGCGGTTCCTACGAGCAGTACTTC
TRBV6-1	TRBJ1-2	.	.	CASREDTQAGYGYTF	TGTGCCAGCAGGGAAGACACCCAGGCGGGCTATGGCTACACCTTC
TRBV10-3	TRBJ2-6	.	.	CAISVQGPSGANVLTF	TGTGCCATCAGTGTTCAGGGCCCCTCTGGGGCCAACGTCCTGACTTTC
TRBV19	TRBJ1-1	.	.	CASRTVLHTEAFF	TGTGCCAGCAGGACGGTGCTGCACACTGAAGCTTTCTTT
TRBV5-8	TRBJ2-7	.	few	CASSLARTREKGQYF	TGTGCCAGCAGCTTGGCAAGGACACGGGAAAAAGGGCAGTACTTC
TRBV7-6	TRBJ2-2	TRBD2	.	CASSHTSGRSTGELFF	TGTGCCAGCAGCCATACTAGCGGGAGATCCACCGGGGAGCTGTTTTTT
TRBV7-2	TRBJ2-7	.	once	CASSFTVPYEQYF	TGTGCCAGCAGCTTCACCGTTCCCTACGAGCAGTACTTC
TRBV28	TRBJ2-1	TRBD2	once	CASSGLAGPYNEQFF	TGTGCCAGCAGTGGTCTAGCGGGACCTTACAATGAGCAGTTCTTC
TRBV5-1	TRBJ1-1	.	.	CASSTWNPENTEAFF	TGCGCCAGCAGCACTTGGAATCCCGAGAACACTGAAGCTTTCTTT
TRBV4-1	TRBJ1-3	.	once	CASSQDLGGAAGNTIYF	TGCGCCAGCAGCCAAGATCTGGGCGGGGCGGCTGGAAACACCATATATTTT
TRBV6-6	TRBJ2-1	TRBD2	.	CASSYSSSGYNEQFF	TGTGCCAGCAGTTACTCCTCTAGCGGTTACAATGAGCAGTTCTTC
TRBV6-1	TRBJ2-2	.	.	CASSENREAGELFF	TGTGCCAGCAGTGAAAACAGGGAAGCCGGGGAGCTGTTTTTT
TRBV7-2	TRBJ2-7	TRBD2	.	CASSLFLSLAGGNYEQYF	TGTGCCAGCAGCTTATTTCTATCACTAGCGGGAGGGAACTACGAGCAGTACTTC
TRBV5-4	TRBJ2-2	TRBD2	.	CASSHAGGARSTGELFF	TGTGCCAGCAGTCACGCGGGGGGGGCGCGTAGTACCGGGGAGCTGTTTTTT
TRBV19	TRBJ1-1	.	.	CASSIAPMSTEAFF	TGTGCCAGTAGTATAGCCCCGATGAGCACTGAAGCTTTCTTT
TRBV19	TRBJ2-2	TRBD2	.	CASTLTSGRFWTGELFF	TGTGCCAGTACCCTGACTAGCGGGAGGTTCTGGACCGGGGAGCTGTTTTTT
TRBV5-4	TRBJ2-2	.	few	CASSYANTGELFF	TGTGCCAGCAGCTACGCTAACACCGGGGAGCTGTTTTTT
TRBV6-1	TRBJ2-5	TRBD2	.	CASSEGAGEGRETQYF	TGTGCCAGCAGTGAAGGGGCGGGAGAGGGGAGGGAGACCCAGTACTTC
TRBV27	TRBJ2-1	.	many	CASSLIFGTWGEQFF	TGTGCCAGCAGTTTAATCTTCGGCACCTGGGGTGAGCAGTTCTTC